This is a list of T cell receptor beta chains from one sample in a study of radiotherapy plus CTLA-4 blockade in lung cancer. TCRdb keeps only in-frame clones here, not all; method: immunoSEQ multiplex PCR. The sample records some 78,000 clones, around 85% being singletons. The sample here was peripheral blood, taken from a patient treated with radiotherapy plus ipilimumab. These receptors were taken from a human donor with non-small cell lung cancer who had a partial response to radiotherapy plus ipilimumab. Each CDR3 is given with its conserved first and last residue. D genes are given only for firm matches. For some rows the clone size is stated as once, few or many, or as a class when expanded; others skip it.

J: TRBJ1-6
D: -
size: -
V: TRBV11-2
DNA: TGTGCCAGCAGTCCCATCGGGTTGTTGAATTCACCCCTCCACTTT
CDR3: CASSPIGLLNSPLHF

J: TRBJ2-3
D: -
size: -
V: TRBV6-4
DNA: TGTGCCTGCAGTGTTGGCGGGAGCACAGATACGCAGTATTTT
CDR3: CACSVGGSTDTQYF

J: TRBJ2-2
D: -
size: -
V: TRBV7-6
DNA: TGTGCCAGCAGCCCCCGATTAGTCGCGAACACCGGGGAGCTGTTTTTT
CDR3: CASSPRLVANTGELFF

J: TRBJ2-3
D: -
size: -
V: TRBV29-1
DNA: TGCAGCGTCGCAGGTCTCGCAGATACGCAGTATTTT
CDR3: CSVAGLADTQYF

J: TRBJ2-1
D: TRBD1
size: -
V: TRBV7-9
DNA: TGTGCCAGCAGCCGTACAGGGGGCTCCTACAATGAGCAGTTCTTC
CDR3: CASSRTGGSYNEQFF

J: TRBJ1-4
D: TRBD1
size: -
V: TRBV11-2
DNA: TGTGCCAGCAGTTATGGACAGGGGGCAACTAATGAAAAACTGTTTTTT
CDR3: CASSYGQGATNEKLFF

J: TRBJ2-3
D: TRBD2
size: -
V: TRBV28
DNA: TGTGCCAGCAGTATACTAGCGGGAGGGTTGGGCACAGATACGCAGTATTTT
CDR3: CASSILAGGLGTDTQYF

J: TRBJ1-2
D: TRBD1
size: once
V: TRBV6-5
DNA: TGTGCCAGCAGCCTCACGGACAGGGACTATGGCTACACCTTC
CDR3: CASSLTDRDYGYTF

J: TRBJ1-3
D: -
size: -
V: TRBV19
DNA: TGTGCCAGTAGTATGGGGGCCTCATCTGGAAACACCATATATTTT
CDR3: CASSMGASSGNTIYF

J: TRBJ1-2
D: TRBD1
size: -
V: TRBV27
DNA: TGTGCCAGCAGTTTTGGGACAGGGGGCTTTGGCTACACCTTC
CDR3: CASSFGTGGFGYTF

J: TRBJ1-2
D: TRBD1
size: -
V: TRBV6-6
DNA: TGTGCCAGCAGTAGGACAGGGGGCGCAGGGAACTATGGCTACACCTTC
CDR3: CASSRTGGAGNYGYTF

J: TRBJ1-1
D: -
size: -
V: TRBV5-1
DNA: TGCGCCAGCAGGGGCCCCACTGAAGCTTTCTTT
CDR3: CASRGPTEAFF

J: TRBJ1-2
D: -
size: once
V: TRBV7-9
DNA: TGTGCCAGCAGCTTACACGGCAGGGGTCCGGTCTATGGCTACACCTTC
CDR3: CASSLHGRGPVYGYTF

J: TRBJ2-2
D: TRBD2
size: -
V: TRBV5-1
DNA: TGCGCCAGCAGCTTGATGGCGGGAGGCCCCGGGGAGCTGTTTTTT
CDR3: CASSLMAGGPGELFF

J: TRBJ2-5
D: -
size: -
V: TRBV9
DNA: TGTGCCAGCAGCCCCACTTCAGGGGAGACCCAGTACTTC
CDR3: CASSPTSGETQYF

J: TRBJ2-5
D: TRBD2
size: -
V: TRBV7-6
DNA: TGTGCCAGCAGTTCCCTAGCGGGAGATGGAGAGACCCAGTACTTC
CDR3: CASSSLAGDGETQYF

J: TRBJ2-2
D: -
size: -
V: TRBV19
DNA: TGTGCCAGTAGCCGGGCCGGGGAGCTGTTTTTT
CDR3: CASSRAGELFF

J: TRBJ2-5
D: TRBD2
size: -
V: TRBV4-1
DNA: TGCGCCAGCAGCCCTAGGACTAGCGGGATGGGAGAGACCCAGTACTTC
CDR3: CASSPRTSGMGETQYF

J: TRBJ2-2
D: TRBD2
size: -
V: TRBV10-2
DNA: TGCGCCAGCACCTTTGGACTAGGGCGTAGTAACACCGGGGAGCTGTTTTTT
CDR3: CASTFGLGRSNTGELFF

J: TRBJ2-7
D: TRBD1
size: -
V: TRBV28
DNA: TGTGCCAGCAGTCCAGGGGGGACAGGGGGCCGCGAGCAGTACTTC
CDR3: CASSPGGTGGREQYF

J: TRBJ2-3
D: TRBD1
size: -
V: TRBV9
DNA: TGTGCCAGCAGCGTCGGGACAGCCCGTGCGGATACGCAGTATTTT
CDR3: CASSVGTARADTQYF

J: TRBJ1-1
D: -
size: once
V: TRBV5-1
DNA: TGCGCCAGCAGCTTGGCCGCAGTCCGTAACACTGAAGCTTTCTTT
CDR3: CASSLAAVRNTEAFF

J: TRBJ2-7
D: TRBD2
size: -
V: TRBV5-4
DNA: TGTGCCAGCAGCCCGGGAGGGGCCTACGAGCAGTACTTC
CDR3: CASSPGGAYEQYF

J: TRBJ2-7
D: TRBD2
size: -
V: TRBV23-1
DNA: TGCGCCAGCAGTCAAAGAAGCGGGAGGGTGGAAGAGCAGTACTTC
CDR3: CASSQRSGRVEEQYF

J: TRBJ2-5
D: TRBD1
size: -
V: TRBV2
DNA: TGTGCCACCGATGGTAACAGGGGATGGGAGACCCAGTACTTC
CDR3: CATDGNRGWETQYF

J: TRBJ2-1
D: TRBD2
size: few
V: TRBV7-9
DNA: TGTGCCAGCGGAGATAGCGGGAGCAGGGAGCAGTTCTTC
CDR3: CASGDSGSREQFF

J: TRBJ1-2
D: TRBD1
size: -
V: TRBV30
DNA: TGTGCCTGGAGTACAGTAATAGAGGGGGCATTGCACTTC
CDR3: CAWSTVIEGALHF